This T cell receptor (beta chain) was profiled in a study of early T cells in non-severe SARS-CoV-2 infection. Whole-study context: Sequencing of bulk RNA from unsorted whole blood was done, without chain pairing.

Individual cDNA molecules received unique molecular identifiers. In TCRdb, the 5' RACE reads were re-called with MiXCR into one record per CDR3 protein. The sample lists about 80,000 distinct CDR3 sequences, 11% to 15% seen once, with roughly 11% in the top ten. The CDR3 covers 15 residues. V lost 5 bases and J lost 1, with 11 bases in between. The sample comprised whole blood. The receptor comes from an adult who was a healthcare worker with PCR-confirmed SARS-CoV-2 infection or an uninfected control (not recorded which). The rearrangement uses TRBV12-3 or TRBV12-4 and TRBJ2-2; D unresolved. In DNA, the CDR3 is TGTGCCAGCAGTCTCCCGTTGGGGAACACCGGGGAGCTGTTTTTT. Protein: CASSLPLGNTGELFF.